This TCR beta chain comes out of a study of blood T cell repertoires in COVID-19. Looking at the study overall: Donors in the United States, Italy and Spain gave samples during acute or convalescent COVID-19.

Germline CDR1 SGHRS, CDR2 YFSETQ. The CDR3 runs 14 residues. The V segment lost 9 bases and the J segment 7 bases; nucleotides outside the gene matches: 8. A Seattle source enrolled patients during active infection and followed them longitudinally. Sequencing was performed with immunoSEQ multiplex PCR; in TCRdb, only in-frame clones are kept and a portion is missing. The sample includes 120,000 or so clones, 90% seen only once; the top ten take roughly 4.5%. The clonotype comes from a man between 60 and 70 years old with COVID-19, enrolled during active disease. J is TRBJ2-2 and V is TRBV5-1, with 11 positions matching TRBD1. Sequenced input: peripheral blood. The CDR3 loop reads CATQGQGGSGELFF. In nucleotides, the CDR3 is TGCGCCACCCAGGGACAGGGGGGAAGCGGGGAGCTGTTTTTT.